One sample yielded the 22 T cell receptor beta chains listed below, sequenced in a study of T-cell memory formation after mild COVID-19. TCRdb re-called the 5' RACE reads through MiXCR, storing one row per CDR3 protein. The profile shows 310,000 or so distinct CDR3 sequences, approximately 16% of them singletons. Sequenced: PBMCs or a T cell subset sorted from them (not recorded which). The source is a man between 18 and 35 years old who had mild COVID-19 (a few samples of this study predate the infection). Cell type and time point are not known.

The sample holds a few counts of this clonotype. V and J are TRBV5-1 and TRBJ2-5; 10 nucleotides align to TRBD2. Germline V gene data show CDR1 as SGHRS and CDR2 as YFSETQ. CDR3 length: 15 residues. V shed 4 bases and J 4 bases; nucleotides not matched to a gene: 7. For the CDR3, the DNA is TGCGCCAGCAGCAGAAGCGGGGGGGCCGCAGAGACCCAGTACTTC. It encodes CASSRSGGAAETQYF.

This clonotype was detected only a few times. The CDR3 DNA reads as TGTGCCAGCAGCTTAGGTCTAGCGGGGGCAAGGCAGCTGTTTTTT. It is translated as CASSLGLAGARQLFF. The rearrangement links TRBV7-2 to TRBJ2-2; 10 bases align to TRBD2. V lost 1 base, J lost 12 bases, and 8 bases stayed unmatched. This CDR3 comprises 15 residues. Germline loops: CDR1 SGHTA, CDR2 FQGNSA.

This chain connects TRBV6-6 to TRBJ2-5; the match to TRBD2 covers 7 bases. After removal of 5 bases from V and 7 bases from J, the junction contained 10 bases not matched to a gene. CDR3 length: 14 amino acids. Germline-derived CDR1 and CDR2 are MNHNY and SVGAGI (reference sequence). This CDR3 is CASSDQTGGGTQYF. The CDR3 DNA sequence: TGTGCCAGCAGTGACCAGACTGGGGGGGGGACCCAGTACTTC.

CDR3 nucleotides: TGTGCCAGCAACGAAGGGTTTGGCTACACCTTC. Translated: CASNEGFGYTF. This sequence joins TRBV12-3 or TRBV12-4 and TRBJ1-2; D is ambiguous. The CDR3 has 11 amino acids. The V and J ends lost 7 bases and 7 bases respectively, with 10 bases between them.

This clonotype was observed a handful of times. An end of the junction does not agree with germline; a read error may underlie this. The CDR3 DNA reads as TGTGCCAGCGAAGGTGTTGGGATGGGCGGGGAGCTGTTT. This codes for CASEGVGMGGELF. V is TRBV6-5 and J is TRBJ2-2; D is possibly TRBD2 (6 bases). This CDR3 spans 13 amino acids. From germline, CDR1 is MNHEY and CDR2 SVGAGI.

The rearrangement uses TRBV7-2 and TRBJ2-3, with D perhaps TRBD1 or TRBD2 (5 bases each). The ends were cut back, 2 bases at V and 9 bases at J, with 18 bases in the middle. CDR1 is SGHTA and CDR2 is FQGNSA in the germline V gene. CDR3 length equals 15 residues. CDR3 residues: CASSLRGESWDTQYF. DNA of the CDR3: TGTGCCAGCAGCTTAAGAGGAGAAAGCTGGGACACGCAGTATTTT. Together with reference TRBV7-2 and TRBJ2-3, the CDR3 gives the full variable domain: GAGVSQSPSNKVTEKGKDVELRCDPISGHTALYWYRQSLGQGLEFLIYFQGNSAPDKSGLPSDRFSAERTGGSVSTLTIQRTQQEDSAVYLCASSLRGESWDTQYFGPGTRLTVL.

At least ten counts were recorded for this clonotype. The chain recombines TRBV10-2 with TRBJ2-1, with 7 bases that match TRBD2. The V and J ends lost 6 bases and 4 bases, in that order; junction bases with no gene match: 9. CDR3 length: 15 residues. From germline, CDR1 is WSHSY and CDR2 SAAADI. This chain's CDR3 is CASRMAGGSYNEQFF. CDR3 nucleotide sequence: TGCGCCAGCAGGATGGCCGGGGGGTCGTACAATGAGCAGTTCTTC.

The sample holds a few counts of this clonotype. V gene TRBV5-1 combines with J gene TRBJ2-1; D gene uncertain. The CDR3 totals 9 residues. Per the germline V gene, CDR1 is SGHRS and CDR2 is YFSETQ. Trimming shortened V by 1 base and J by 11 bases, and 1 base separated the two germline ends. In DNA form, the CDR3 reads TGCGCCAGCAGCTTGAAGCAGTTCTTC. It codes for CASSLKQFF. The full variable domain, rest sourced from reference TRBV5-1 and TRBJ2-1, is KAGVTQTPRYLIKTRGQQVTLSCSPISGHRSVSWYQQTPGQGLQFLFEYFSETQRNKGNFPGRFSGRQFSNSRSEMNVSTLELGDSALYLCASSLKQFFGPGTRLTVL.

This clonotype was found a few times. This rearrangement joins TRBV4-1 to TRBJ2-7, with no clear D. Between the trimmed V and J ends, which lost 3 bases and 3 bases, there was a span of 9 bases. The CDR3 is 13 amino acids. Germline-derived CDR1 and CDR2 are MGHRA and YSYEKL. In nucleotides, the CDR3 is TGCGCCAGCAGCCAGATGGTGGGCTACGAGCAGTACTTC. Amino acids: CASSQMVGYEQYF.

The chain uses TRBV29-1 and TRBJ2-3; weak D call: TRBD1 (7 bases). Germline CDR1 reads SQVTM; CDR2 reads ANQGSEA. The CDR3 totals 13 residues. Trimming shortened V by 6 bases and J by 0 bases, and 10 bases separated the two germline ends. This CDR3 reads CSVSGGSTDTQYF. CDR3 coding DNA: TGCAGCGTGTCAGGGGGGAGCACAGATACGCAGTATTTT.

This clonotype was seen more than once but under ten times. V usage is TRBV3-1 and J usage is TRBJ1-5; D is perhaps TRBD1 (6 bases). V dropped 1 base and J dropped 9 bases, with 19 bases sitting between them. Germline V lookup: CDR1 LGHDT, CDR2 YNNKEL (reference sequence). This CDR3 is 16 amino acids long. Here the CDR3 reads CASSQGRTVPGRPQHF. CDR3 DNA sequence: TGTGCCAGCAGCCAAGGGAGGACAGTCCCTGGCCGGCCCCAGCATTTT.

This clonotype was found a few times. The J gene is TRBJ2-1, the V gene TRBV7-2; unclear D gene. The CDR3 has 12 amino acids. From germline, CDR1 is SGHTA and CDR2 FQGNSA. V lost 5 bases and J lost 7, with 9 bases in between. The CDR3 reads CASSREVNEQFF. Written as DNA, the CDR3 is TGTGCCAGCAGCAGGGAAGTAAATGAGCAGTTCTTC.

The rearrangement joins TRBV6-5 to TRBJ2-1, with 15 bases that match TRBD2. V shed 4 bases, J shed 2 bases, and the junction held 6 bases outside the gene matches. The CDR3 extends over 18 amino acids. Germline lookup yields CDR1 MNHEY and CDR2 SVGAGI. The CDR3 DNA sequence: TGTGCCAGCAGTTCCTCGGGACTAGCGGGGGGAACCTACAATGAGCAGTTCTTC. Residues: CASSSSGLAGGTYNEQFF.

V usage is TRBV6-2 or TRBV6-3 and J usage is TRBJ1-5, with 9 bases that match TRBD1. The V gene end was trimmed by 5 bases and the J gene end by 0 bases; junction bases not matched to a gene: 5. Germline-derived CDR1 and CDR2 are MNHEY and SVGEGT. The CDR3 is made up of 16 amino acids. This CDR3 is CASSPWTGASNQPQHF. The CDR3 DNA reads TGTGCCAGCAGTCCCTGGACAGGGGCTAGCAATCAGCCCCAGCATTTT.

This chain joins TRBV3-1 and TRBJ1-6, with 8 bases identical to TRBD1. Trimming took 5 bases from V and 10 from J; bases not matched to a gene: 10. CDR1 LGHDT and CDR2 YNNKEL come from the germline V gene (reference sequence). The CDR3 is 15 residues long. The CDR3, as DNA: TGTGCCAGCAGCGATGCCGGGACAGGAGGATCACCCCTCCACTTT. This codes for CASSDAGTGGSPLHF.

The chain uses TRBV5-5 and TRBJ2-1, with TRBD2 matching over 11 bases. The germline gives CDR1 SGHKS, CDR2 YYEKEE (reference sequence). The CDR3 loop spans 15 amino acids. The V gene end was trimmed by 6 bases and the J gene end by 7 bases; junction bases not matched to a gene: 9. The DNA of the CDR3 is TGTGCCAGCACCCCGGGTAGCGGGGGGGATAATGAGCAGTTCTTC. It specifies CASTPGSGGDNEQFF. Variable domain in full (rest from reference TRBV5-5 and TRBJ2-1): DAGVTQSPTHLIKTRGQQVTLRCSPISGHKSVSWYQQVLGQGPQFIFQYYEKEERGRGNFPDRFSARQFPNYSSELNVNALLLGDSALYLCASTPGSGGDNEQFFGPGTRLTVL.

This clonotype was seen a handful of times. CDR3 DNA sequence: TGTGCCACCAGTGACTGGACAGGGGGCTACAATGAGCAGTTCTTC. Translating gives CATSDWTGGYNEQFF. The chain employs TRBV24-1 and TRBJ2-1; TRBD1 matches 10 bases. CDR1 and CDR2 from the germline V gene are KGHDR and SFDVKD. This CDR3 contains 15 residues. V gave up 4 bases and J gave up 3 bases; unmatched junction bases: 2.

This chain uses TRBV7-2 with TRBJ2-7; TRBD1 matches 7 bases. The CDR3 is 14 residues long. The V gene end was trimmed by 5 bases and the J gene end by 3 bases; junction bases not matched to a gene: 7. Per the germline V gene, CDR1 is SGHTA and CDR2 is FQGNSA. The CDR3 is CASSLTGDGYEQYF. For the CDR3, the DNA is TGTGCCAGCAGCCTTACAGGGGACGGCTACGAGCAGTACTTC.

In its sample, this clonotype was seen a few times. The chain has TRBV6-6 and TRBJ1-1, with 8 positions matching TRBD1. Germline CDR1 and CDR2: MNHNY and SVGAGI (reference sequence). The CDR3 spans 15 residues. Losses at the gene ends were 2 bases for V and 1 base for J; bases not matched to a gene: 3. The CDR3 coding sequence is TGTGCCAGCAGTTACGAGACAGGGGAGAACACTGAAGCTTTCTTT. This gives the protein CASSYETGENTEAFF.

The rearrangement joins TRBV6-6 to TRBJ2-6; D unresolved. The CDR3 has 13 amino acids. Germline CDR1 reads MNHNY; CDR2 reads SVGAGI (reference sequence). V dropped 9 bases and J dropped 2 bases, with 8 bases sitting between them. Here the CDR3 reads CARLSPGANVLTF. CDR3 bases: TGTGCCAGACTCTCCCCTGGGGCCAACGTCCTGACTTTC.

This clonotype was detected many times. This rearrangement joins TRBV20-1 to TRBJ2-1; D gene unclear. V gave up 3 bases and J gave up 8 bases, with 8 bases separating them. Germline CDR1 reads DFQATT; CDR2 reads SNEGSKA (reference sequence). The CDR3 has 11 residues. The CDR3 spells CSARGSDEQFF. The CDR3 nucleotides are TGCAGTGCTAGGGGTTCGGATGAGCAGTTCTTC.

This clonotype has only one observation. The J gene is TRBJ1-1, the V gene TRBV10-3; 8 bases line up with TRBD1. The CDR3 has 15 residues. Germline trimming cut 7 bases from V and 7 bases from J; bases unmatched to any gene: 14. Germline V CDR1 and CDR2: ENHRY, SYGVKD. The CDR3 DNA reads TGTGCCATCAAACGACTGACAGGGGCAGCGGGTGAAGCTTTCTTT. This sequence encodes CAIKRLTGAAGEAFF.